This entry describes one T cell receptor (beta chain). A single base separates this from a much larger clone, so it may be a read error. Looked up from germline, CDR1 is DFQATT and CDR2 is SNEGSKA (reference sequence). This CDR3 comprises 14 residues. These data originate in a study of early T cells in non-severe SARS-CoV-2 infection. TCRdb processed the 5' RACE reads anew with MiXCR; each CDR3 protein has one entry. The sample records 55,000 to 65,000 distinct CDR3 sequences, roughly 10% being singletons. This chain links TRBV20-1 with TRBJ1-4; TRBD1 might be the D (6 bases). Sequenced material: whole blood. The receptor was derived from an adult who was a healthcare worker with PCR-confirmed SARS-CoV-2 infection or an uninfected control (not recorded which). In DNA form, the CDR3 reads TGCAGTGCTGGAGGGGGACCCCAGAATGAAAAACTGTATTTT. As protein: CSAGGGPQNEKLYF.